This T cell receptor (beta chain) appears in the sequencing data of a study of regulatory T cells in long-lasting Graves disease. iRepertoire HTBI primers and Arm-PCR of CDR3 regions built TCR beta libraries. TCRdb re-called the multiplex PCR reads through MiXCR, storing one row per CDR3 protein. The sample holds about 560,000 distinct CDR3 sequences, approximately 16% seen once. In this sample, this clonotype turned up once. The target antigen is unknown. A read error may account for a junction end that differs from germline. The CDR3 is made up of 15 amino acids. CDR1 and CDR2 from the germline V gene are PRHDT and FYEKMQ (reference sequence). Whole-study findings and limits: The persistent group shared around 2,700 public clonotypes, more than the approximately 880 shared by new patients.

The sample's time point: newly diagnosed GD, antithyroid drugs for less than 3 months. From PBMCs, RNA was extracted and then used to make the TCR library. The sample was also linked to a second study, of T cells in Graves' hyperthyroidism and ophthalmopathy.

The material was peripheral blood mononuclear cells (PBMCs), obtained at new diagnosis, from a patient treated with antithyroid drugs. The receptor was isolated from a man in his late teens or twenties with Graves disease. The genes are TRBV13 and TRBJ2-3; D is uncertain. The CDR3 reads CASSFVGRVPDTQYF. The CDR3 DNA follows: TGCGCCAGCAGCTTCGTTGGGCGAGTTCCAGATACGCAGTATTTT.